The present TCR beta chain was sequenced within a study of cytomegalovirus exposure and HLA in healthy donors. It was with 60 Vbeta and 13 Jbeta primers that the PCR ran. Libraries were prepared by immunoSEQ multiplex PCR; TCRdb keeps only in-frame clonotypes and omits some of them. The table has 180,000 or so clones, roughly 8.7% seen once. Germline CDR1 MNHNY, CDR2 SVGAGI (reference sequence). J was trimmed by 9 bases and V by 9 bases; bases with no gene match: 10. The CDR3 runs to 13 residues. The sequenced sample was PBMCs. The chain carries TRBV6-6 and TRBJ2-1; the match to TRBD1 covers 8 bases. The TCR sequence derives from a woman aged 25 to 39 in good health and CMV-seropositive. As DNA, the CDR3 is TGTGCCAGTTTTTTAACAGGGGGGACTGAGCAGTTCTTC. Amino acids: CASFLTGGTEQFF.